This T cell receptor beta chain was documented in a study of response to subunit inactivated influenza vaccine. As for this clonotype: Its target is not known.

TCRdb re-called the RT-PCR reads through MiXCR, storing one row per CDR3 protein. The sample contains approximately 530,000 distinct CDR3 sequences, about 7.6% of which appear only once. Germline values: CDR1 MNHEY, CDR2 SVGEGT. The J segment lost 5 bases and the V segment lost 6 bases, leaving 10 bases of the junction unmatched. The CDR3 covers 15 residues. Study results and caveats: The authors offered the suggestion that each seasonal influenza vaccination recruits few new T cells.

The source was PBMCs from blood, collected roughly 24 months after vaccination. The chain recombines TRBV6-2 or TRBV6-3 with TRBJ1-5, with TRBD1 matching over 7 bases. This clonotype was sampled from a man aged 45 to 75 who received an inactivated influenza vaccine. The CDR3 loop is CASSDRVGRDQPQHF. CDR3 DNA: TGTGCCAGCAGCGACAGGGTGGGAAGGGATCAGCCCCAGCATTTT.